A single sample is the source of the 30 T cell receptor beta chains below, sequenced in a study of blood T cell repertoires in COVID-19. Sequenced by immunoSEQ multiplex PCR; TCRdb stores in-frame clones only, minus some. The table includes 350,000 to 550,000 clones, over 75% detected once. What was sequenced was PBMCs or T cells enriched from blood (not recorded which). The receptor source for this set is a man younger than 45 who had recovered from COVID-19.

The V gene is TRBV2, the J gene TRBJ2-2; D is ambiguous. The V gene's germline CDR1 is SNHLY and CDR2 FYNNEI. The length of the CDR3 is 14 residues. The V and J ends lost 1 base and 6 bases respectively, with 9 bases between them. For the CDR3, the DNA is TGTGCCAGCAGTGAAGGTAGAAAGCCCGGGGAGCTGTTTTTT. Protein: CASSEGRKPGELFF. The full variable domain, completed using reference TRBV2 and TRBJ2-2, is EPEVTQTPSHQVTQMGQEVILRCVPISNHLYFYWYRQILGQKVEFLVSFYNNEISEKSEIFDDQFSVERPDGSNFTLKIRSTKLEDSAMYFCASSEGRKPGELFFGEGSRLTVL.

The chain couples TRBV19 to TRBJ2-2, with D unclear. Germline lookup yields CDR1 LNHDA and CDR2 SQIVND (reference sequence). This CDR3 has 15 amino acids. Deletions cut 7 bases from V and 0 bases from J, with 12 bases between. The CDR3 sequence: CASIYSPANTGELFF. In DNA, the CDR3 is TGTGCCAGTATATATTCCCCGGCGAACACCGGGGAGCTGTTTTTT.

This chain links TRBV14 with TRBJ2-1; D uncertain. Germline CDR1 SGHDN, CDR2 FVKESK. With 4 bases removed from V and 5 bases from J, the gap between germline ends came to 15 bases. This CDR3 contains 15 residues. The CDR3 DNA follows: TGTGCCAGCAGCCCCCCAGCTAGAAAAAACAATGAGCAGTTCTTC. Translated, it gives CASSPPARKNNEQFF.

In nucleotides, the CDR3 is TGTGCCAGCAGCTTAAGAAGGACAGGGAACACAGATACGCAGTATTTT. As protein: CASSLRRTGNTDTQYF. The chain has TRBV7-8 and TRBJ2-3; 8 nucleotides line up with TRBD1. The germline V gene has CDR1 SGHVS and CDR2 FQNEAQ. CDR3 length equals 16 residues. Unmatched junction bases numbered 6, after V lost 2 bases and J lost 2 bases.

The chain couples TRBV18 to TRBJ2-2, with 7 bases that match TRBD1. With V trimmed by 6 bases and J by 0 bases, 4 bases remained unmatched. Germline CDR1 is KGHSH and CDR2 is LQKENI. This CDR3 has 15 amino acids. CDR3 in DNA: TGTGCCAGCTCCGTCGGGACAGCGAACACCGGGGAGCTGTTTTTT. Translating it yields CASSVGTANTGELFF.

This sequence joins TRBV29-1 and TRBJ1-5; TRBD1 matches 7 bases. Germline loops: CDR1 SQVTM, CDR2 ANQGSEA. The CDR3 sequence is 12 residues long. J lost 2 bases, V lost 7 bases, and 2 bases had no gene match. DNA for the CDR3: TGCAGCGCAGGACAGGGCAATCAGCCCCAGCATTTT. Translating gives CSAGQGNQPQHF.

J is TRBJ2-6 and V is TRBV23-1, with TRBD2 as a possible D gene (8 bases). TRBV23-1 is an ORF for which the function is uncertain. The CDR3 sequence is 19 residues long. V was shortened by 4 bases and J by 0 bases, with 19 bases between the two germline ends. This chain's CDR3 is CASSPGGGQTGSGANVLTF. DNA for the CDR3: TGCGCCAGCAGTCCCGGGGGGGGACAGACAGGCTCTGGGGCCAACGTCCTGACTTTC.

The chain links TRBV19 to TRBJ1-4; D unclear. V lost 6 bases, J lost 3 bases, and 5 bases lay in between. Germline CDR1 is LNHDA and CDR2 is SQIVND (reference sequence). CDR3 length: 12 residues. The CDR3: CASRRSNEKLFF. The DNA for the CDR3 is TGTGCCAGTAGACGGTCTAATGAAAAACTGTTTTTT.

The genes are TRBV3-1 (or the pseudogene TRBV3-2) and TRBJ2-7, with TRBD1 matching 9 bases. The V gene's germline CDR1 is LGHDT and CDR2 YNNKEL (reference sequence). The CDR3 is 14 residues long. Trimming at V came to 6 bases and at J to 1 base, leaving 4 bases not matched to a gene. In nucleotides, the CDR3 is TGTGCCAGCAGTGCCGGGACAGGGTCCTACGAGCAGTACTTC. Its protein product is CASSAGTGSYEQYF.

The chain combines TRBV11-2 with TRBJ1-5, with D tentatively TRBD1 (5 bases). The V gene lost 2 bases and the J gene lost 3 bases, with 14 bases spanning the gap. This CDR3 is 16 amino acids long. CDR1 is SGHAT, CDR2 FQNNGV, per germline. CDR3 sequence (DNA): TGTGCCAGCAGCTTACGCGGGGGTTTGACCAATCAGCCCCAGCATTTT. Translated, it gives CASSLRGGLTNQPQHF.

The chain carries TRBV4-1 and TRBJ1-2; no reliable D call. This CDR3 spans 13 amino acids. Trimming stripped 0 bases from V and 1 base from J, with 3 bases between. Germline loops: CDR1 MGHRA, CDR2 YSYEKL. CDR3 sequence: CASSQDLNYGYTF. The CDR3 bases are TGCGCCAGCAGCCAAGATCTTAACTATGGCTACACCTTC.

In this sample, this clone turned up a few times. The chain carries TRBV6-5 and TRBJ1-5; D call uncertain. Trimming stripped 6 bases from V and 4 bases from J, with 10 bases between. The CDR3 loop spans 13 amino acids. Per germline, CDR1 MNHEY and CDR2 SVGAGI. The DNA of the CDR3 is TGTGCCAGCAGAAGAGAGTATAATCAGCCCCAGCATTTT. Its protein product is CASRREYNQPQHF.

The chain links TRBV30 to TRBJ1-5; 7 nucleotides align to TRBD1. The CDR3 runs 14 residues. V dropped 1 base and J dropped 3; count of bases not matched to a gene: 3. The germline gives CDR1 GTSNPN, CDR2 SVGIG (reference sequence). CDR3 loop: CAWSGDSVNQPQHF. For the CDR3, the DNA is TGTGCCTGGAGTGGGGACAGTGTCAATCAGCCCCAGCATTTT.

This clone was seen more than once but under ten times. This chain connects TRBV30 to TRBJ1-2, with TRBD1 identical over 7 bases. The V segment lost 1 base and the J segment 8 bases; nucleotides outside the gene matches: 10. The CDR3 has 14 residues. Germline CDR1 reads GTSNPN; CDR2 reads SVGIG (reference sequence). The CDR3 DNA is TGTGCCTGGAGTGCCGACAGGGTCTCAGGAGGCTACACCTTC. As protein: CAWSADRVSGGYTF.

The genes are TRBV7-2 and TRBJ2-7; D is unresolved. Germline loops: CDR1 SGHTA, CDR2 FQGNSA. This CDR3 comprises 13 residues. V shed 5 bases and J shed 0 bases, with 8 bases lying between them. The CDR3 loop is CASSGPVSYEQYF. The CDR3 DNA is TGTGCCAGCAGCGGCCCCGTCTCCTACGAGCAGTACTTC.

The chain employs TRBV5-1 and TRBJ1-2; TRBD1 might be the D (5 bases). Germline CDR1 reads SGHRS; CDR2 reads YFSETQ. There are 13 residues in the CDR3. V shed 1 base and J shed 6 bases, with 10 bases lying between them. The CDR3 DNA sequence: TGCGCCAGCAGCTTGCAGGGCACGAATGGCTACACCTTC. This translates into CASSLQGTNGYTF.

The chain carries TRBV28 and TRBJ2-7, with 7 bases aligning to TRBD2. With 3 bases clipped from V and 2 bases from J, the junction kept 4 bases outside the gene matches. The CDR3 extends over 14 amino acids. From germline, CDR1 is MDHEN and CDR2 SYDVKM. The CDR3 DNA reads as TGTGCCAGCAGTTTGTGGGACTATCCCTACGAGCAGTACTTC. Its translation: CASSLWDYPYEQYF. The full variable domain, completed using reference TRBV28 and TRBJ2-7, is DVKVTQSSRYLVKRTGEKVFLECVQDMDHENMFWYRQDPGLGLRLIYFSYDVKMKEKGDIPEGYSVSREKKERFSLILESASTNQTSMYLCASSLWDYPYEQYFGPGTRLTVT.

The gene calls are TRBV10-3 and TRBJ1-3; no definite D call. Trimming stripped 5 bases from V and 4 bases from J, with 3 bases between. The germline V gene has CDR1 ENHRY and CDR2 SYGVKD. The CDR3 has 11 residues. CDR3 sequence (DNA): TGTGCCATCAGTACAGGAAACACCATATATTTT. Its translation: CAISTGNTIYF.

CDR3 bases: TGTGCCAGCAGCAACGGCGGAGGGTTGGATCAGTACTTC. Amino acid sequence: CASSNGGGLDQYF. The chain joins TRBV21-1 to TRBJ2-7; whether TRBD2, the table's D call, matches the DNA was not checked. TRBV21-1 has pseudogene status. This CDR3 has 13 amino acids.

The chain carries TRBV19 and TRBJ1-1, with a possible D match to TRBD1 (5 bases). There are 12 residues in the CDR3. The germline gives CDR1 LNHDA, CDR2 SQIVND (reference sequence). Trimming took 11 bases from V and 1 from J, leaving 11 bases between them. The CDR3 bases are TGTGCCGGGAAGGGGTCGAACACTGAAGCTTTCTTT. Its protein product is CAGKGSNTEAFF.

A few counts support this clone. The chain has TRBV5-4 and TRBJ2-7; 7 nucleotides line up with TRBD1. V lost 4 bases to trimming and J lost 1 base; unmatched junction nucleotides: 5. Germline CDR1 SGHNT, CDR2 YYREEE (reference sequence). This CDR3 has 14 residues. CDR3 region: CASSLRQGSYEQYF. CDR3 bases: TGTGCCAGCAGCCTAAGACAGGGTTCCTACGAGCAGTACTTC.

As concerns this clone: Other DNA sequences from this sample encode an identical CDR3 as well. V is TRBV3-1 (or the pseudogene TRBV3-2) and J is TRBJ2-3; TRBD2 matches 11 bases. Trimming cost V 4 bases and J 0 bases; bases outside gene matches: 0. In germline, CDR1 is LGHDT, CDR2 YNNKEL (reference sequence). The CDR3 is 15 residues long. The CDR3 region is CASSRTSGSTDTQYF. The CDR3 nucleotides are TGTGCCAGCAGCCGGACTAGCGGGAGCACAGATACGCAGTATTTT.

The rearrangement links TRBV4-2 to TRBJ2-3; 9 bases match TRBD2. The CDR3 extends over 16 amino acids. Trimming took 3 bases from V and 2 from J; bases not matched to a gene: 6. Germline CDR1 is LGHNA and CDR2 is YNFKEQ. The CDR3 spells CASSQAGTSHTDTQYF. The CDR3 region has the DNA TGTGCCAGCAGCCAGGCCGGGACTAGCCACACAGATACGCAGTATTTT.

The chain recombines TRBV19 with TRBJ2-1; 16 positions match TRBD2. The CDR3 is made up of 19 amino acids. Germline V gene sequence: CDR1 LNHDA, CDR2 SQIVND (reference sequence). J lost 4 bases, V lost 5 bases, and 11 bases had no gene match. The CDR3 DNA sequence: TGTGCCAGTAGTGCTGGGACTAGCGGGAGGGTCGGAACGTACAATGAGCAGTTCTTC. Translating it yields CASSAGTSGRVGTYNEQFF.

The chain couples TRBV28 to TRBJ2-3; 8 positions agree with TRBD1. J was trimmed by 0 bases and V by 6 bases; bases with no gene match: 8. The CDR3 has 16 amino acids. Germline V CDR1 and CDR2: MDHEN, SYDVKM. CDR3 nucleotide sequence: TGTGCCAGCAGCACGACAGGGGCAGGTAGCACAGATACGCAGTATTTT. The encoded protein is CASSTTGAGSTDTQYF.

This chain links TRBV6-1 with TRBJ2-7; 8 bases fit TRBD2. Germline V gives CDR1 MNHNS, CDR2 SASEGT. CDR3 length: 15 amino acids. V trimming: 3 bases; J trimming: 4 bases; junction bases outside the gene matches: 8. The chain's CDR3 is CASSDSGSVVYEQYF. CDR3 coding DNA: TGTGCCAGCAGTGACAGCGGGAGTGTGGTATACGAGCAGTACTTC.

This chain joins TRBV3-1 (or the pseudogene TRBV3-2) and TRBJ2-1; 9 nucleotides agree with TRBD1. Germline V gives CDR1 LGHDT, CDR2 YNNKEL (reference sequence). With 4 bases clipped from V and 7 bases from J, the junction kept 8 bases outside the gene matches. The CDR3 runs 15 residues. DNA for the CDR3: TGTGCCAGCAGCCCCAGCGGGACAGGGCTGAATGAGCAGTTCTTC. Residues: CASSPSGTGLNEQFF.

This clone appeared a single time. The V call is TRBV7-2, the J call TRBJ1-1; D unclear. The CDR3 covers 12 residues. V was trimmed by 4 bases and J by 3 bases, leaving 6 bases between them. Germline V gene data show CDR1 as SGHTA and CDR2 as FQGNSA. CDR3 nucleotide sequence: TGTGCCAGCAGCTCTCAGTACACTGAAGCTTTCTTT. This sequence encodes CASSSQYTEAFF.

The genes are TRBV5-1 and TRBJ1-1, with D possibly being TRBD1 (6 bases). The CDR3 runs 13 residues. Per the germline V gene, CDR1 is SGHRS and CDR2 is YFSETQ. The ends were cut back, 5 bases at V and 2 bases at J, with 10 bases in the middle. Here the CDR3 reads CASSEQGNTEAFF. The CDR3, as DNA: TGCGCCAGCAGTGAACAGGGAAACACTGAAGCTTTCTTT.

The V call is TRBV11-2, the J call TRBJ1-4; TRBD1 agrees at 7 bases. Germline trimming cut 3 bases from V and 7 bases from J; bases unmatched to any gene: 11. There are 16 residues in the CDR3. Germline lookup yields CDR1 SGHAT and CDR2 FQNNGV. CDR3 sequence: CASSFPTTGKSEKLFF. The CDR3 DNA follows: TGTGCCAGCAGCTTCCCGACGACAGGGAAGAGTGAAAAACTGTTTTTT.